This TCR beta chain was observed in a study of CXCR3-negative and CXCR3-positive naive CD8 T cells. Overall study context: The libraries yielded some 150 million TRB reads, about 1.5 +/- 0.3 million each.

Libraries were UMI-labeled 5' RACE TRB cDNA. Following a re-call of the 5' RACE reads, TCRdb has one entry per CDR3 protein and lacks DNA. In all, the sample yields about 130,000 distinct CDR3 sequences. This CDR3 has 14 residues. This clonotype was obtained from a human donor in good health. Some clones in this sample may be carry-over from other donors' samples. What was sequenced was naive CXCR3- CD8+ T cells from blood. As to subset: CD45RO-CCR7+CD27+CD95- naive CD8+ T cells lacking CXCR3 (TNR3-). The V gene is TRBV12-3 or TRBV12-4, the J gene TRBJ2-3. CDR3: CASQLDGSTDTQYF.